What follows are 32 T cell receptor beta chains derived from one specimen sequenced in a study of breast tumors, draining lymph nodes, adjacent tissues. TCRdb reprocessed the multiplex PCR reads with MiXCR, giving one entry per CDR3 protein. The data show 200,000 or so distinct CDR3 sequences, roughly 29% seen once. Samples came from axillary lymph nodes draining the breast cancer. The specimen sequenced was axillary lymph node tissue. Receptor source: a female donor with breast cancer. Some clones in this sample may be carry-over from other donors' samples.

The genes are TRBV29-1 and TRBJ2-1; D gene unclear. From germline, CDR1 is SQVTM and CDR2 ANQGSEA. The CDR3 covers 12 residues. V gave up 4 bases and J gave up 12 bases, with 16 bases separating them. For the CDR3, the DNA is TGCAGCGTTGGCGGTGCGACTCCCTGGCAGTTCTTC. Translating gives CSVGGATPWQFF.

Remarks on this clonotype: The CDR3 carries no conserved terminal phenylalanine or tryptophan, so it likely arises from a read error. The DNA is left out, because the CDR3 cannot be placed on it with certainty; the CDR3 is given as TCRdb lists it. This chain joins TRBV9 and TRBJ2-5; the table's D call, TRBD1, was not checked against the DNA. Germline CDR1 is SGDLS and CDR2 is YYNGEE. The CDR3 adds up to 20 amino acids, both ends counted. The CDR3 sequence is CASSVVVEPSTGDYGYTFGS.

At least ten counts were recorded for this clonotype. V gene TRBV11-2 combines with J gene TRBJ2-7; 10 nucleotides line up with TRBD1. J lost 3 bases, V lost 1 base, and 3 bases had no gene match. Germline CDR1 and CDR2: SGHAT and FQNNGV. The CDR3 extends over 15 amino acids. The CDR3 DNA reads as TGTGCCAGCAGCTTAGCCGGGACAGGGGACTACGAGCAGTACTTC. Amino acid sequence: CASSLAGTGDYEQYF.

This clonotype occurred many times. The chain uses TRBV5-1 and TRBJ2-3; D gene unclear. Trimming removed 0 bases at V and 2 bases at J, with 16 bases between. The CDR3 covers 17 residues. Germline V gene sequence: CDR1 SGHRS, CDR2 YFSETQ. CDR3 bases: TGCGCCAGCAGCTTGGAGTCCGTAGGGCAGAACACAGATACGCAGTATTTT. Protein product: CASSLESVGQNTDTQYF. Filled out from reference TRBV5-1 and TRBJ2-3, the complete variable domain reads KAGVTQTPRYLIKTRGQQVTLSCSPISGHRSVSWYQQTPGQGLQFLFEYFSETQRNKGNFPGRFSGRQFSNSRSEMNVSTLELGDSALYLCASSLESVGQNTDTQYFGPGTRLTVL.

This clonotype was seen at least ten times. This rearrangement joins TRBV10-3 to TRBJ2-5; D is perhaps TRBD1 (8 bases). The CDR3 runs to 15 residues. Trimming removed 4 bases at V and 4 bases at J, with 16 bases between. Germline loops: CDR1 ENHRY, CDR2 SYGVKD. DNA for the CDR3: TGTGCCATCAGTGGTACGGACAGGGAGGGAGAGACCCAGTACTTC. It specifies CAISGTDREGETQYF.

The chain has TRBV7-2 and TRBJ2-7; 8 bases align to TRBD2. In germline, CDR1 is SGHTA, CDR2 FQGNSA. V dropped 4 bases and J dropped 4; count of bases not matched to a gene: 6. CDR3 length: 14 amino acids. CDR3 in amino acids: CASSSGGERYEQYF. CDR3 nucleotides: TGTGCCAGCAGCTCCGGGGGGGAGCGATACGAGCAGTACTTC.

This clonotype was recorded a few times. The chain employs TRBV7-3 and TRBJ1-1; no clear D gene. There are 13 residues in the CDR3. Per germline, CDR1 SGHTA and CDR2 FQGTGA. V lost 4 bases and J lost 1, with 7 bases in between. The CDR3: CASSSGRNTEAFF. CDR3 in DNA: TGTGCCAGCAGCTCCGGACGGAACACTGAAGCTTTCTTT.

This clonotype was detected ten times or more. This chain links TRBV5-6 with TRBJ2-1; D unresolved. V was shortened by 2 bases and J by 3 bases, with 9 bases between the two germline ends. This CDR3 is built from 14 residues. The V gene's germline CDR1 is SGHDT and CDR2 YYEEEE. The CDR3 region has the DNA TGTGCCAGCAGCTTCCTGACCAACTACAATGAGCAGTTCTTC. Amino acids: CASSFLTNYNEQFF. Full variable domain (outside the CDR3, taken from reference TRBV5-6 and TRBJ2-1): DAGVTQSPTHLIKTRGQQVTLRCSPKSGHDTVSWYQQALGQGPQFIFQYYEEEERQRGNFPDRFSGHQFPNYSSELNVNALLLGDSALYLCASSFLTNYNEQFFGPGTRLTVL.

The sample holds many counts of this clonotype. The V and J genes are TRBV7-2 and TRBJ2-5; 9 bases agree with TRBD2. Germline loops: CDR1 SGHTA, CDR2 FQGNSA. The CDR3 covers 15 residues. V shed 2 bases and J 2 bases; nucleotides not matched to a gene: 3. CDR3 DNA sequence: TGTGCCAGCAGCTTATGGGCGGGGGGGCAAGAGACCCAGTACTTC. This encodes CASSLWAGGQETQYF.

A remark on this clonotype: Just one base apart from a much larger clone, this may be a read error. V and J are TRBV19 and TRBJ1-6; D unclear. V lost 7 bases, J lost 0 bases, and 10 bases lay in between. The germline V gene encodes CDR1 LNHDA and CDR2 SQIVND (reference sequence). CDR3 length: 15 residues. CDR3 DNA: TGTGCCAGTAACCACGCGTGCTCCTATAATTCACCCCTCCACTTT. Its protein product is CASNHACSYNSPLHF.

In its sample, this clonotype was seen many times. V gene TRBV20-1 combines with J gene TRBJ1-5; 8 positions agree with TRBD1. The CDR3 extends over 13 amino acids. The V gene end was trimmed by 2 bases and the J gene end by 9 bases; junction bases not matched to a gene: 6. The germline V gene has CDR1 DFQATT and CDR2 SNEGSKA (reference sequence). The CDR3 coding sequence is TGCAGTGCTAGACAGGACAGGGCTGGGCCCCAGCATTTT. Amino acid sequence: CSARQDRAGPQHF.

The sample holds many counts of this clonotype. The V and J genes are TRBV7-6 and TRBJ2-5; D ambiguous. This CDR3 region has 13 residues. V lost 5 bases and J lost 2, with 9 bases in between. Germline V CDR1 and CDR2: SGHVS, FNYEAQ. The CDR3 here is CASSQDKQETQYF. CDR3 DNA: TGTGCCAGCAGCCAAGACAAGCAAGAGACCCAGTACTTC.

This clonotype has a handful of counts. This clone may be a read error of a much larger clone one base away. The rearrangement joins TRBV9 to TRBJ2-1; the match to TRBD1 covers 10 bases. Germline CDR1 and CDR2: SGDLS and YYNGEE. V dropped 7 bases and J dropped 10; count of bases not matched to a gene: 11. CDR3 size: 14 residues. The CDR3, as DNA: TGTGCCAGCGGCGGCCGGACAGGGGGAGGGGAGCAGTTCTTC. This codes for CASGGRTGGGEQFF.

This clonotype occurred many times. Here the CDR3 reads CASSGGWGTNEKLFF. CDR3 DNA: TGTGCCAGCAGTGGCGGATGGGGTACTAATGAAAAACTGTTTTTT. The chain combines TRBV27 with TRBJ1-4; D unresolved. The length of the CDR3 is 15 residues. Germline V lookup: CDR1 MNHEY, CDR2 SMNVEV (reference sequence). Deletions cut 5 bases from V and 2 bases from J, with 12 bases between.

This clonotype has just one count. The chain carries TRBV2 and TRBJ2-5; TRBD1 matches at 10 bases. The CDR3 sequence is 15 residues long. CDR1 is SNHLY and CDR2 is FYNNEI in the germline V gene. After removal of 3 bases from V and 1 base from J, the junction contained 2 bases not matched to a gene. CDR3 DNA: TGTGCCAGCAGTGAGGACAGGGGGACCCAAGAGACCCAGTACTTC. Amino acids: CASSEDRGTQETQYF.

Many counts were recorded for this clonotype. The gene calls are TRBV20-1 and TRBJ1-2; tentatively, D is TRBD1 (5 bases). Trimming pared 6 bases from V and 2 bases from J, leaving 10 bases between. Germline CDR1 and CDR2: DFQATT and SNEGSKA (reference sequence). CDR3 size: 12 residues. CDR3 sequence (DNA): TGCAGTGCCCCCACAGGAAACTATGGCTACACCTTC. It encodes CSAPTGNYGYTF.

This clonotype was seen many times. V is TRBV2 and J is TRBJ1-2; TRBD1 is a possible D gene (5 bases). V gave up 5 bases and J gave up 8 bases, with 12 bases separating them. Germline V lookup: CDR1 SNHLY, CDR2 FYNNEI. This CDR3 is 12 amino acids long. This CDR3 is CASSTRGYGYTF. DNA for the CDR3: TGTGCCAGCAGTACGAGGGGCTACGGCTACACCTTC.

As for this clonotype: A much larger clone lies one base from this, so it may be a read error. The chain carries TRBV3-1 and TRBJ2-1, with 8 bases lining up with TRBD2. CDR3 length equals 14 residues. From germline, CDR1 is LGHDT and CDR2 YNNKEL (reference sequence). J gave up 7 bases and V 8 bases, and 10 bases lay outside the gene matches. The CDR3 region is CASGPTGRENEQFF. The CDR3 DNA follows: TGTGCCAGCGGCCCTACCGGGAGGGAGAATGAGCAGTTCTTC.

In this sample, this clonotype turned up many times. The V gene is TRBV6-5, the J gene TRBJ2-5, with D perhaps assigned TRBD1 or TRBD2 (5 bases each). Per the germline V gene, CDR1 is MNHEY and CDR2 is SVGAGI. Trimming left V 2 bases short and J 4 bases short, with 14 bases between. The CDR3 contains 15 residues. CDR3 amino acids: CASSYGDPRTETQYF. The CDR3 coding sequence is TGTGCCAGCAGTTACGGGGACCCCCGTACAGAGACCCAGTACTTC.

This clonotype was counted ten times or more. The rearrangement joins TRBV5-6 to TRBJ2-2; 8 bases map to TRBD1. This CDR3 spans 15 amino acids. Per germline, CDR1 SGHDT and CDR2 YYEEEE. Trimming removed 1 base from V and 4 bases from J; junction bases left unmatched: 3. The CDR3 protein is CASSLLGQATGELFF. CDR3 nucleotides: TGTGCCAGCAGCTTGCTGGGACAGGCCACCGGGGAGCTGTTTTTT. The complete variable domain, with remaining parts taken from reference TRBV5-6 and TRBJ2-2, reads DAGVTQSPTHLIKTRGQQVTLRCSPKSGHDTVSWYQQALGQGPQFIFQYYEEEERQRGNFPDRFSGHQFPNYSSELNVNALLLGDSALYLCASSLLGQATGELFFGEGSRLTVL.

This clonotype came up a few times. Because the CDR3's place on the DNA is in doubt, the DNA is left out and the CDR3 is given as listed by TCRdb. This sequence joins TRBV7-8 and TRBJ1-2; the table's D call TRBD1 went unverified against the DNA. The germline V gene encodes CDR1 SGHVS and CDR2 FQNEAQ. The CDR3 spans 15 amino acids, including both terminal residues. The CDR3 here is CASSLVGGGAGGYPF.

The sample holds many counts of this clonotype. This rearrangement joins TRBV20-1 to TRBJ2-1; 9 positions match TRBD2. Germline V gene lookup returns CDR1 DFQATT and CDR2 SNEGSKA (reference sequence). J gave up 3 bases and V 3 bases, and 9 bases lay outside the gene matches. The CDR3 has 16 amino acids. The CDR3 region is CSARSASGVIYNEQFF. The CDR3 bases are TGCAGTGCTAGGTCGGCTAGCGGGGTTATCTACAATGAGCAGTTCTTC.

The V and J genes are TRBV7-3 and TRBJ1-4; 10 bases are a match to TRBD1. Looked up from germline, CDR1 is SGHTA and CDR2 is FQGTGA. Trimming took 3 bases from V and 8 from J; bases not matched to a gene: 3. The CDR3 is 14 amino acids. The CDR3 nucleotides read TGTGCCAGCAGCTTTCTGACAGGGGGCGAAAAACTGTTTTTT. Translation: CASSFLTGGEKLFF.

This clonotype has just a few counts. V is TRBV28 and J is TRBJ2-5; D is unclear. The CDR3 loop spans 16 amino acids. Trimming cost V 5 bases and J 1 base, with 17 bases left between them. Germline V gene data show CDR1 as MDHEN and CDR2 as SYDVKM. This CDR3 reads CASSLNRLGIQETQYF. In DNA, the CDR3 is TGTGCCAGCAGTCTCAACCGACTCGGTATCCAAGAGACCCAGTACTTC.

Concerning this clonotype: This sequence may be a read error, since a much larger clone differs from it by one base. The CDR3 reads CSARGAVHPPDIGEQFF. CDR3 in DNA: TGCAGTGCTAGAGGCGCAGTGCATCCTCCTGACATCGGGGAGCAGTTCTTC. The chain couples TRBV20-1 to TRBJ2-1, with D uncertain. Germline CDR1 DFQATT, CDR2 SNEGSKA (reference sequence). With 1 base removed from V and 10 bases from J, the gap between germline ends came to 26 bases. The CDR3 is 17 amino acids.

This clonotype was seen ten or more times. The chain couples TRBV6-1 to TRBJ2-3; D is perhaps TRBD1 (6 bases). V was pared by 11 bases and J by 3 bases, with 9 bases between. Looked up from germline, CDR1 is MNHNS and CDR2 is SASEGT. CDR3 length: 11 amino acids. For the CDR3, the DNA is TGTGCCTGGCAGGGGACAGATACGCAGTATTTT. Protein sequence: CAWQGTDTQYF.

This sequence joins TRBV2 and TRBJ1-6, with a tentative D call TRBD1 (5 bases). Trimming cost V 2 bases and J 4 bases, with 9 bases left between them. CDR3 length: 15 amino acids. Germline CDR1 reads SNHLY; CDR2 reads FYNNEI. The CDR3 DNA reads TGTGCCAGCAGTGAAAGAGGGGTTTATAATTCACCCCTCCACTTT. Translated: CASSERGVYNSPLHF.

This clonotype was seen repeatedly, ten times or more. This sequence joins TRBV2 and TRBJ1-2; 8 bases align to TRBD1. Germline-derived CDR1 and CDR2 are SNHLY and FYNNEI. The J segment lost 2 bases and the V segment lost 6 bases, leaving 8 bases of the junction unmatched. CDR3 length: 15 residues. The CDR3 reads CASSPQGAANYGYTF. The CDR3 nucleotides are TGTGCCAGCAGCCCCCAGGGGGCGGCCAACTATGGCTACACCTTC.

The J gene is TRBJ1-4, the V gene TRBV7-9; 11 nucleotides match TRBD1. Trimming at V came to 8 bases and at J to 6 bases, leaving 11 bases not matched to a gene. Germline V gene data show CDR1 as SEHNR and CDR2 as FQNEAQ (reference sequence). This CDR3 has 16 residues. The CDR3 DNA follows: TGTGCCAGCGACCTGGGACAGGGGGGCCTTCATGAAAAACTGTTTTTT. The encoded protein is CASDLGQGGLHEKLFF. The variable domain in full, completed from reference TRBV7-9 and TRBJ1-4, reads DTGVSQNPRHKITKRGQNVTFRCDPISEHNRLYWYRQTLGQGPEFLTYFQNEAQLEKSRLLSDRFSAERPKGSFSTLEIQRTEQGDSAMYLCASDLGQGGLHEKLFFGSGTQLSVL.

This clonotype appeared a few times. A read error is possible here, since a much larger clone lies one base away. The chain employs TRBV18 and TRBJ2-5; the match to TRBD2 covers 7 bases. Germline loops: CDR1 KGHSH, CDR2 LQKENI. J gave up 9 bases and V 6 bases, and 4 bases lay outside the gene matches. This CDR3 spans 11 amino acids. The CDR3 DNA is TGTGCCAGCTCGCGGGAGATGGCCCAGTACTTC. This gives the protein CASSREMAQYF.

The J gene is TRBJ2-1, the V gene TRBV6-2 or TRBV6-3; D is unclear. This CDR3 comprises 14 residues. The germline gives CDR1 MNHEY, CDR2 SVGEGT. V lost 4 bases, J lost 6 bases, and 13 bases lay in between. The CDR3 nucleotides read TGTGCCAGCAGTTTCGCCTCGAAGACCAATGAGCAGTTCTTC. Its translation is CASSFASKTNEQFF.

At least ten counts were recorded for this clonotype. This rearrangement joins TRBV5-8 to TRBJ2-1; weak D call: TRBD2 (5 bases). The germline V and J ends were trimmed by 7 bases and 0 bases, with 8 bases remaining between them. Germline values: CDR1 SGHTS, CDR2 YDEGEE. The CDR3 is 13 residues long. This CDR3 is CASPDFSYNEQFF. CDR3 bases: TGTGCCAGCCCGGACTTCTCCTACAATGAGCAGTTCTTC.